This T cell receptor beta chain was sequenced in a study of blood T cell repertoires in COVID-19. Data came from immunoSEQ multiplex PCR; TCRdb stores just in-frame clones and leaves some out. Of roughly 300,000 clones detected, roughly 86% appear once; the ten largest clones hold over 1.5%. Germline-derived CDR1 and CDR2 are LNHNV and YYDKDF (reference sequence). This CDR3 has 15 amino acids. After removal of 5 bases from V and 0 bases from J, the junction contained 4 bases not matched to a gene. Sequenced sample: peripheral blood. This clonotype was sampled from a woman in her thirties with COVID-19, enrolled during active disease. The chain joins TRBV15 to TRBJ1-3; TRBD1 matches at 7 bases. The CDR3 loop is CATSQDRFSGNTIYF. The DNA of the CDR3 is TGTGCCACCAGCCAGGACAGGTTCTCTGGAAACACCATATATTTT.